This T cell receptor beta chain was observed in a study of cytotoxic CD8 clonotypes in ibrutinib-treated CLL. At the level of the study: After a median of about six years, 14 patients stayed remitted and approximately 12 progressed; responses had been partial in 24 and complete in 2. Study outcomes and limitations: Clonality increased with ibrutinib response but returned toward baseline at progression.

Trimming cost V 5 bases and J 4 bases; bases outside gene matches: 7. The germline gives CDR1 SGHNT, CDR2 YENEEA. The CDR3 consists of 15 residues. On this clone: Its target is not known.

The method was immunoSEQ multiplex PCR; TCRdb's version includes in-frame clones alone and lacks a portion of them. Here the sample spans almost 85,000 clones, 85% to 90% being singletons. Extraction of approximately 2.2 micrograms of genomic DNA from cryopreserved PBMCs supplied material for TCR beta libraries. The source material was PBMCs, sampled before ibrutinib treatment. The sequence was collected from a human donor with chronic lymphocytic leukemia. This chain connects TRBV11-3 to TRBJ2-1; 8 positions match TRBD2. The CDR3 loop is CASSTQAGVYNEQFF. For the CDR3, the DNA is TGTGCCAGCAGCACTCAAGCGGGAGTATACAATGAGCAGTTCTTC.